This T cell receptor beta chain was recovered during a study of blood T cell repertoires in COVID-19. Across the study: The United States, Italy and Spain provided the acute and convalescent COVID-19 samples.

The data were produced by immunoSEQ multiplex PCR, yet TCRdb's version contains in-frame clones alone and is incomplete. Of 30,000 to 35,000 clones listed, 80% are singletons. Trimming shortened V by 5 bases and J by 5 bases, and 19 bases separated the two germline ends. The CDR3 runs 15 residues. Germline V gene data show CDR1 as SGHRS and CDR2 as YFSETQ. The chain combines TRBV5-1 with TRBJ2-5; a possible D gene is TRBD1 (7 bases). Sample: peripheral blood. This clonotype was obtained from a man older than 75 with acute or convalescent COVID-19. CDR3 nucleotide sequence: TGCGCCAGCAGGAACGACCCCTCAGGGGGGGAGACCCAGTACTTC. Protein sequence: CASRNDPSGGETQYF.